The clone carrying this T cell receptor beta chain has more than one count but fewer than ten. As yet, its antigen is unknown. The data were obtained in a study of human T cells and chemical hapten exposure. Study results and limitations: Expanded TCR sets contained significantly more large CDR3 similarity clusters than controls. TCRs at high frequency, those above 1 in 1000, did not change with DPC sensitization.

Unmatched junction bases numbered 9, after V lost 4 bases and J lost 4 bases. This CDR3 comprises 16 residues. Per germline, CDR1 DFQATT and CDR2 SNEGSKA (reference sequence). Time point denoted: patch test 2, 6 weeks after DPC sensitization. Treatment described: therapeutic diphenylcyclopropenone sensitization with weekly scalp DPC. TCRdb independently ran MiXCR on the RACE reads; one entry per CDR3 protein. The sample lists around 360,000 distinct CDR3 sequences, about 6% seen once, with 4.5% to 6% in the top ten. The sequence derives from a woman between 18 and 30 years old with alopecia areata. Some clones in this sample may be carry-over from other donors' samples. The chain combines TRBV20-1 with TRBJ1-4, with 10 bases identical to TRBD1. Material: whole blood, obtained in connection with sensitization to the hapten diphenylcyclopropenone (DPC). CDR3 DNA sequence: TGCAGTGCTACCCACCCGGGACAGGGGTATAATGAAAAACTGTTTTTT. Protein product: CSATHPGQGYNEKLFF.